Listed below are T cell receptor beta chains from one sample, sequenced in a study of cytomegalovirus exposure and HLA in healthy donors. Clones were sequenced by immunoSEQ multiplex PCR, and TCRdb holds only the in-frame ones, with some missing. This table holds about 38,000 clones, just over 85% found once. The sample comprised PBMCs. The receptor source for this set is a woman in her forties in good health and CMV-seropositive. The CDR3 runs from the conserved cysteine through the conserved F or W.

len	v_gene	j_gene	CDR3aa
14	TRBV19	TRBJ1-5	CASRPGQYHQPQHF
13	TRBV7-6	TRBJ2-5	CASSLGFRETQYF
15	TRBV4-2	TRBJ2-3	CASSRAGGSTDTQYF
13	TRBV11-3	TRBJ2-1	CASSRRDNNEQFF
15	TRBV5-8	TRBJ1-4	CASSLGSTGNEKLFF
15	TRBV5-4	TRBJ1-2	CASSEYSDWAGGYTF
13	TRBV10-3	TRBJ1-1	CAIRGTGNTEAFF
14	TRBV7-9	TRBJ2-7	CASSHRGQGYEQYF
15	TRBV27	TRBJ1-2	CASSLYAGSTYGYTF
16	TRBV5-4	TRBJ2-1	CASSGGVPASYNEQFF
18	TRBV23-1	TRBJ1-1	CASSQPGTGHAKFTEAFF
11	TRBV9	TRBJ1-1	CASILNTEAFF
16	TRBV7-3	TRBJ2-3	CASSTRLAGEPDTQYF
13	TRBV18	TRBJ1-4	CASSPGRDEKLFF
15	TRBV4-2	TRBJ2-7	CASRLHIGGPSEQYF
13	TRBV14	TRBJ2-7	CASSQVGRNEQYF
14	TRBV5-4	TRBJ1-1	CASSFQGLNTEAFF
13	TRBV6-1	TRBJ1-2	CASSEVQLYGYTF
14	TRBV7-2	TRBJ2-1	CASSLYSAYNEQFF
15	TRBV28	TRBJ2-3	CASSPSGGGTDTQYF
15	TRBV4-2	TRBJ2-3	CASSHGHEPTDTQYF
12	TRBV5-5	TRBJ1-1	CASSKGRGEAFF
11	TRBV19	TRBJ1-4	CASGSREKLFF
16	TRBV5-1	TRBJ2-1	CASSSTSGGGYNEQFF
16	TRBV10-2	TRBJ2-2	CASSESETINTGELFF
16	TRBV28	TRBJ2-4	CASSWGAGGPRNIQYF